A single sample gave rise to the 5 T cell receptor beta chains below, sequenced in a study of blood T cell repertoires in COVID-19. Repertoires were generated with immunoSEQ multiplex PCR, while TCRdb's copy carries only in-frame clones and drops some. The sample has more than 200,000 clones; about 87% are singletons. The source material was peripheral blood. The receptors shown here come from a woman aged 55-75 years with COVID-19, enrolled during active disease.

The J gene is TRBJ2-5, the V gene TRBV27; 8 nucleotides agree with TRBD1. CDR1 and CDR2 (germline): MNHEY, SMNVEV (reference sequence). CDR3 size: 15 residues. The J segment lost 4 bases and the V segment lost 5 bases, leaving 9 bases of the junction unmatched. CDR3 in amino acids: CASSQRPGGGETQYF. CDR3 coding DNA: TGTGCCAGCAGTCAGAGACCAGGGGGCGGAGAGACCCAGTACTTC.

The J gene is TRBJ1-3, the V gene TRBV30; 7 nucleotides agree with TRBD1. The CDR3 spans 14 residues. The germline V gene encodes CDR1 GTSNPN and CDR2 SVGIG (reference sequence). V trimming: 6 bases; J trimming: 0 bases; junction bases outside the gene matches: 5. CDR3 DNA sequence: TGTGCCTGTCTAGGGGGCGGCTCTGGAAACACCATATATTTT. Translation gives CACLGGGSGNTIYF.

This chain uses TRBV6-1 with TRBJ1-4; 8 nucleotides agree with TRBD1. CDR1 MNHNS and CDR2 SASEGT come from the germline V gene. V trimming: 6 bases; J trimming: 7 bases; junction bases outside the gene matches: 10. The CDR3 is made up of 15 amino acids. CDR3 region: CASSSVGTGSEKLFF. The CDR3 DNA sequence: TGTGCCAGCAGCTCCGTCGGGACAGGTAGTGAAAAACTGTTTTTT.

V gene TRBV3-1 (or the pseudogene TRBV3-2) combines with J gene TRBJ1-5; the D is unclear. Germline V gene sequence: CDR1 LGHDT, CDR2 YNNKEL (reference sequence). The CDR3 covers 15 residues. Trimming pared 0 bases from V and 4 bases from J, leaving 10 bases between. The CDR3 protein is CASSQDSRRNQPQHF. In DNA form, the CDR3 reads TGTGCCAGCAGCCAAGATAGTCGGAGGAATCAGCCCCAGCATTTT.

This clone showed up just a few times. V gene TRBV15 combines with J gene TRBJ2-7, with TRBD2 matching 10 bases. V lost 5 bases, J lost 9 bases, and 13 bases stayed unmatched. Germline-derived CDR1 and CDR2 are LNHNV and YYDKDF (reference sequence). This CDR3 has 15 residues. As DNA, the CDR3 is TGTGCCACCAGCCCTAGCGGGAGTGGTACTGGCCGGCAGTACTTC. Translated, it gives CATSPSGSGTGRQYF.